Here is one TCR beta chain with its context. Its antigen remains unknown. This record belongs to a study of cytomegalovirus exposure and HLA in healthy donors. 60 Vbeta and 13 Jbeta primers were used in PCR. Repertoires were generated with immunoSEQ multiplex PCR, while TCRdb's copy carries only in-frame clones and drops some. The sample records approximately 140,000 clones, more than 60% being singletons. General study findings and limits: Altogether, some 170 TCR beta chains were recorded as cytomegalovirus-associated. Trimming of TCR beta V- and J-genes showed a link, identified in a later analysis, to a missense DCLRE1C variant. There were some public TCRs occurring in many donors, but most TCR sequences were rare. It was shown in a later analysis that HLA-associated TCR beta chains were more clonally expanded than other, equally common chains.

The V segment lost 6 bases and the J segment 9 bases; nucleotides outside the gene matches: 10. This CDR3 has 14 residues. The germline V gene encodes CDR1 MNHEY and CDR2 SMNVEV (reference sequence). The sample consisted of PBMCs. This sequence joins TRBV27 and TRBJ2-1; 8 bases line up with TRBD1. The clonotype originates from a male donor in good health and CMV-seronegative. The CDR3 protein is CASRRADRVTEQFF. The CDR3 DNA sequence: TGTGCCAGCAGACGTGCGGACAGGGTAACTGAGCAGTTCTTC.